This T cell receptor (beta chain) originates from a study of T cell responses to AZD1222 COVID-19 vaccine. Overall study context: Samples with a second dose at about 4 or about 12 weeks were pooled together. Study-level results: Sampling captured repertoires only after the peak T cell response. Variant regions that are unmutated are reportedly the target of nearly half of spike-specific TCRs. CD4 TCRs associated with vaccination spanned spike, dominating at 160-218 and 743-854.

This clone has only one observation. Its antigen is still unknown. This CDR3 spans 15 amino acids. V shed 0 bases and J shed 2 bases, with 8 bases lying between them. Germline CDR1 SGDLS, CDR2 YYNGEE. The data were produced by immunoSEQ multiplex PCR, yet TCRdb's version contains in-frame clones alone and is incomplete. The sample carries fewer than 150,000 clones, around 87% recorded once. The sequence was obtained from an adult in good health. The chain uses TRBV9 and TRBJ1-4; D is ambiguous. The specimen comprised peripheral blood, sampled on day 0 of AZD1222 vaccination. Here the CDR3 DNA reads TGTGCCAGCAGCGTAGGGGGTTACACTAATGAAAAACTGTTTTTT. Its translation: CASSVGGYTNEKLFF.